This TCR beta chain was sequenced in a study of blood T cell repertoires in COVID-19. In the study overall: T cells, B-cell-depleted T cells, or PBMCs provided the cDNA or gDNA that served as material.

Measured with immunoSEQ multiplex PCR; TCRdb has only the in-frame clones, and not every one. The repertoire has fewer than 200,000 clones, about 80% of them found once; the top ten carry approximately 12%. Participant-given clinical history determined each cohort assignment. Either two negative PCRs, clearance, or symptom resolution qualified Cohort 3 donors as recovered. The sequenced material came from PBMCs or T cells enriched from blood (not recorded which). This clonotype was obtained from a man aged 45-65 years who had recovered from COVID-19.

This CDR3 is CASSTGTGTTDTQYF. The DNA of the CDR3 is TGTGCCAGCAGCACCGGGACAGGGACCACAGATACGCAGTATTTT. The V gene is TRBV13, the J gene TRBJ2-3, with 9 positions matching TRBD1. Germline V lookup: CDR1 PRHDT, CDR2 FYEKMQ (reference sequence). This CDR3 contains 15 residues. Trimming took 5 bases from V and 2 from J; bases not matched to a gene: 5.